One sample yielded the 31 T cell receptor beta chains listed below, sequenced in a study of shared T cell receptors in the human thymus. Clones were sequenced by immunoSEQ multiplex PCR, and TCRdb holds only the in-frame ones, with some missing. The sample yields 700,000 or so clones, approximately 85% seen once. These same data were also listed under a study on human thymus T cells.

Sequenced: thymocytes. These TCRs come from a girl under two years old with a congenital heart defect.

V and J are TRBV19 and TRBJ1-1; D not certain. Germline CDR1 is LNHDA and CDR2 is SQIVND (reference sequence). V was clipped by 7 bases and J by 3 bases, with 15 bases between them. CDR3 length equals 14 residues. The CDR3 DNA reads as TGTGCCAGTAAGTTGAGGGAAACGCACACTGAAGCTTTCTTT. It is translated as CASKLRETHTEAFF. Drawing the rest from reference TRBV19 and TRBJ1-1, the complete variable domain is DGGITQSPKYLFRKEGQNVTLSCEQNLNHDAMYWYRQDPGQGLRLIYYSQIVNDFQKGDIAEGYSVSREKKESFPLTVTSAQKNPTAFYLCASKLRETHTEAFFGQGTRLTVV.

This rearrangement joins TRBV6-5 to TRBJ1-1; 10 bases align to TRBD1. J lost 5 bases, V lost 4 bases, and 4 bases had no gene match. Germline lookup yields CDR1 MNHEY and CDR2 SVGAGI. This CDR3 spans 14 amino acids. The CDR3 nucleotides are TGTGCCAGCAGTTCCGACAGGGGGCAAACTGAAGCTTTCTTT. Residues: CASSSDRGQTEAFF.

V and J are TRBV9 and TRBJ1-2, with 7 nucleotides matching TRBD1. The CDR3 is made up of 14 amino acids. The V and J ends lost 7 bases and 0 bases, in that order; junction bases with no gene match: 6. Germline values: CDR1 SGDLS, CDR2 YYNGEE. The CDR3 DNA reads TGTGCCAGCGCACAGGGGAGGACTAACTATGGCTACACCTTC. Encoded protein: CASAQGRTNYGYTF.

The V and J genes are TRBV6-1 and TRBJ2-1; D uncertain. The CDR3 totals 13 residues. Germline assignment: CDR1 MNHNS and CDR2 SASEGT. V lost 5 bases, J lost 6 bases, and 11 bases lay in between. CDR3 sequence: CASSSDTANEQFF. Here the CDR3 DNA reads TGTGCCAGCAGTTCAGACACTGCCAATGAGCAGTTCTTC.

J is TRBJ1-6 and V is TRBV7-9; no clear D. This CDR3 spans 19 amino acids. V shed 4 bases and J shed 8 bases, with 27 bases lying between them. Germline V CDR1 and CDR2: SEHNR, FQNEAQ (reference sequence). Written as DNA, the CDR3 is TGTGCCAGCAGCTCTGTAATCCCACGGGCGGGCCTAACGGATTCACCCCTCCACTTT. It codes for CASSSVIPRAGLTDSPLHF.

The chain has TRBV18 and TRBJ1-6, with TRBD1 identical over 8 bases. The CDR3 runs 14 residues. Losses at the gene ends were 3 bases for V and 8 bases for J; bases not matched to a gene: 3. CDR1 KGHSH and CDR2 LQKENI come from the germline V gene. In DNA form, the CDR3 reads TGTGCCAGCTCACCCACAGGGGGGGATTCACCCCTCCACTTT. Protein: CASSPTGGDSPLHF.

The chain recombines TRBV5-1 with TRBJ1-1; D not certain. The CDR3 loop spans 13 amino acids. V was pared by 4 bases and J by 0 bases, with 7 bases between. Germline V gives CDR1 SGHRS, CDR2 YFSETQ. CDR3: CASSVKMNTEAFF. DNA of the CDR3: TGCGCCAGCAGCGTCAAAATGAACACTGAAGCTTTCTTT.

The chain combines TRBV6-5 with TRBJ2-3; D may be TRBD1 (6 bases). The CDR3 contains 15 residues. The germline V and J ends were trimmed by 8 bases and 4 bases, with 19 bases remaining between them. Germline loops: CDR1 MNHEY, CDR2 SVGAGI. The CDR3 DNA reads TGTGCCAGCCCATTAGGGGGACATAGGTCAGATACGCAGTATTTT. Its protein is CASPLGGHRSDTQYF.

This clone was seen just once. V and J are TRBV7-2 and TRBJ2-7; 7 bases align to TRBD2. The V segment lost 3 bases and the J segment 3 bases; nucleotides outside the gene matches: 8. Germline CDR1 is SGHTA and CDR2 is FQGNSA. The CDR3 totals 15 residues. The CDR3 nucleotides read TGTGCCAGCAGCTTGCGAGGGCTAGCGGACTACGAGCAGTACTTC. As protein: CASSLRGLADYEQYF.

This clone occurred once. The chain combines TRBV14 with TRBJ1-1; TRBD1 might be the D (6 bases). This CDR3 is 13 amino acids long. V was pared by 6 bases and J by 10 bases, with 18 bases between. Germline lookup yields CDR1 SGHDN and CDR2 FVKESK. CDR3 sequence: CASRGPAGVGAFF. For the CDR3, the DNA is TGTGCCAGCAGGGGGCCGGCAGGGGTTGGAGCTTTCTTT.

In nucleotides, the CDR3 is TGTGCCACTAACGATAACAGGGGGGAGTTCACTGAAGCTTTCTTT. As protein: CATNDNRGEFTEAFF. The chain links TRBV6-1 to TRBJ1-1, with 8 bases matching TRBD1. CDR3 length: 15 amino acids. V lost 10 bases to trimming and J lost 4 bases; unmatched junction nucleotides: 14. CDR1 is MNHNS, CDR2 SASEGT, per germline.

The J gene is TRBJ2-7, the V gene TRBV14, with D tentatively TRBD2 (6 bases). The CDR3 has 17 residues. Germline V gene data show CDR1 as SGHDN and CDR2 as FVKESK. V was pared by 1 base and J by 3 bases, with 19 bases between. CDR3 sequence reads: CASSQAGANLLIYEQYF. Here the CDR3 DNA reads TGTGCCAGCAGCCAAGCGGGAGCTAATTTACTGATCTACGAGCAGTACTTC.

This clone was found a few times. This chain uses TRBV15 with TRBJ1-1, with no clear D. The germline V gene encodes CDR1 LNHNV and CDR2 YYDKDF (reference sequence). Trimming stripped 0 bases from V and 1 base from J, with 9 bases between. This CDR3 contains 15 residues. This CDR3 reads CATSRDGSGNTEAFF. The CDR3 region has the DNA TGTGCCACCAGCAGAGATGGGAGCGGGAACACTGAAGCTTTCTTT.

The J gene is TRBJ1-2, the V gene TRBV6-5; D is ambiguous. Trimming left V 5 bases short and J 0 bases short, with 10 bases between. This CDR3 is built from 14 residues. CDR1 and CDR2 (germline): MNHEY, SVGAGI. This chain's CDR3 is CASSPTTPNYGYTF. CDR3 coding DNA: TGTGCCAGCAGTCCCACGACACCTAACTATGGCTACACCTTC.

V is TRBV5-5 and J is TRBJ1-2; D gene unclear. V lost 2 bases to trimming and J lost 6 bases, with 11 bases between them. The germline gives CDR1 SGHKS, CDR2 YYEKEE (reference sequence). The CDR3 totals 13 residues. In nucleotides, the CDR3 is TGTGCCAGCAGCTTTCCCCGGGTGGATGGCTACACCTTC. Its protein product is CASSFPRVDGYTF. Full variable domain (remainder filled in from reference TRBV5-5 and TRBJ1-2): DAGVTQSPTHLIKTRGQQVTLRCSPISGHKSVSWYQQVLGQGPQFIFQYYEKEERGRGNFPDRFSARQFPNYSSELNVNALLLGDSALYLCASSFPRVDGYTFGSGTRLTVV.

V is TRBV5-1 and J is TRBJ1-1; a possible D gene is TRBD1 (5 bases). Trimming pared 3 bases from V and 1 base from J, leaving 16 bases between. CDR3 size: 16 residues. Germline V gives CDR1 SGHRS, CDR2 YFSETQ. CDR3 sequence reads: CASSSPGPHGNTEAFF. The CDR3 region has the DNA TGCGCCAGCAGCTCCCCAGGGCCCCATGGGAACACTGAAGCTTTCTTT.

The chain has TRBV28 and TRBJ1-2; 10 bases are a match to TRBD1. V gave up 5 bases and J gave up 3 bases; unmatched junction bases: 12. The CDR3 spans 17 residues. The germline V gene encodes CDR1 MDHEN and CDR2 SYDVKM. CDR3 in DNA: TGTGCCAGCAGTCGACCTCGGGGACAGGGGACCCACTATGGCTACACCTTC. It codes for CASSRPRGQGTHYGYTF.

The CDR3 DNA sequence: TGCGCCAGCAGCCCCTGGAGGGGCCAAAACTATGGCTACACCTTC. Residues: CASSPWRGQNYGYTF. V usage is TRBV5-1 and J usage is TRBJ1-2; a possible D gene is TRBD1 (5 bases). Deletions cut 4 bases from V and 2 bases from J, with 15 bases between. The germline CDR1 and CDR2 sequences are SGHRS and YFSETQ. The CDR3 is 15 amino acids.

The sample holds one count of this clone. The junction shows a germline mismatch at one end, possibly a read error. The chain has TRBV9 and TRBJ2-5; possibly TRBD1 for D (6 bases). Germline CDR1 reads SGDLS; CDR2 reads YYNGEE. The CDR3 is 14 amino acids. The CDR3 is CASSARLTLGAKHF. In DNA, the CDR3 is TGTGCCAGCAGCGCCAGACTGACCTTGGGGGCGAAGCACTTC.

The CDR3 bases are TGTGCCAGCAGCGTAGCCCGCCACGGCTACGAGCAGTACTTC. Protein product: CASSVARHGYEQYF. The V call is TRBV9, the J call TRBJ2-7; D not resolved. The CDR3 totals 14 residues. Germline V gene sequence: CDR1 SGDLS, CDR2 YYNGEE. The V end lost 0 bases, the J end lost 3 bases, and 10 bases lay between the germline ends.

This clone has only a few counts. The chain recombines TRBV5-5 with TRBJ1-2; D is unclear. CDR1 and CDR2 (germline): SGHKS, YYEKEE (reference sequence). The CDR3 loop spans 15 amino acids. With 4 bases removed from V and 5 bases from J, the gap between germline ends came to 18 bases. The CDR3 reads CASSPDRREGYGYTF. The CDR3 nucleotides are TGTGCCAGCAGCCCAGATAGGAGGGAAGGTTATGGCTACACCTTC. Full variable domain (missing parts from reference TRBV5-5 and TRBJ1-2): DAGVTQSPTHLIKTRGQQVTLRCSPISGHKSVSWYQQVLGQGPQFIFQYYEKEERGRGNFPDRFSARQFPNYSSELNVNALLLGDSALYLCASSPDRREGYGYTFGSGTRLTVV.

The genes are TRBV25-1 and TRBJ2-5; 12 bases align to TRBD2. The J call may not be correct, given that the DNA end is closer to TRBJ2-7. CDR1 and CDR2 from the germline V gene are MGHDK and SYGVNS. CDR3 length: 18 residues. CDR3 region: CATGNPLASGGADHEQYF. DNA for the CDR3: TGTGCCACCGGAAATCCACTGGCTAGCGGGGGGGCTGACCACGAGCAGTACTTC.

The rearrangement joins TRBV6-1 to TRBJ1-5; D not resolved. This CDR3 has 13 amino acids. CDR1 and CDR2 (germline): MNHNS, SASEGT. Here the CDR3 reads CGLPGDSNQPQHF. The CDR3 DNA reads TGTGGCCTACCCGGGGATAGCAATCAGCCCCAGCATTTT.

The chain couples TRBV25-1 to TRBJ1-1; TRBD1 is a possible D gene (6 bases). V was shortened by 2 bases and J by 0 bases, with 19 bases between the two germline ends. This CDR3 spans 18 amino acids. Germline V lookup: CDR1 MGHDK, CDR2 SYGVNS. Here the CDR3 DNA reads TGTGCCAGCAGTGAAGTGAGGGATGTTAGGGGGTTGAACACTGAAGCTTTCTTT. As protein: CASSEVRDVRGLNTEAFF.

This rearrangement joins TRBV2 to TRBJ2-2, with 11 bases identical to TRBD1. The CDR3 sequence is 15 residues long. CDR1 is SNHLY, CDR2 FYNNEI, per germline. J lost 4 bases, V lost 7 bases, and 5 bases had no gene match. CDR3 amino acids: CASIPDRGRTGELFF. DNA of the CDR3: TGTGCCAGCATACCGGACAGGGGGCGCACCGGGGAGCTGTTTTTT.

The chain is built from TRBV15 and TRBJ1-5, with TRBD1 matching over 9 bases. J was trimmed by 0 bases and V by 0 bases; bases with no gene match: 12. There are 20 residues in the CDR3. Germline values: CDR1 LNHNV, CDR2 YYDKDF (reference sequence). This CDR3 reads CATSREPGQGPHYSNQPQHF. The CDR3 DNA is TGTGCCACCAGCAGAGAACCGGGACAGGGCCCTCATTATAGCAATCAGCCCCAGCATTTT. Based on the CDR3 plus reference TRBV15 and TRBJ1-5, the full variable domain is DAMVIQNPRYQVTQFGKPVTLSCSQTLNHNVMYWYQQKSSQAPKLLFHYYDKDFNNEADTPDNFQSRRPNTSFCFLDIRSPGLGDTAMYLCATSREPGQGPHYSNQPQHFGDGTRLSIL.

The chain uses TRBV6-6 and TRBJ1-2; unclear D gene. CDR1 is MNHNY, CDR2 SVGAGI, per germline (reference sequence). Trimming cost V 7 bases and J 8 bases, with 8 bases left between them. CDR3 length: 10 amino acids. CDR3 sequence reads: CASMEFGYTF. The CDR3 coding sequence is TGTGCCAGCATGGAGTTCGGCTACACCTTC.

The chain has TRBV15 and TRBJ1-4; the match to TRBD1 covers 9 bases. V shed 3 bases, J shed 5 bases, and the junction held 13 bases outside the gene matches. From germline, CDR1 is LNHNV and CDR2 YYDKDF (reference sequence). This CDR3 contains 18 residues. The CDR3 bases are TGTGCCACCAGCAGGCAGTCCCGGGACAGGGAACGCAATGAAAAACTGTTTTTT. Residues: CATSRQSRDRERNEKLFF.

The J gene is TRBJ2-1, the V gene TRBV6-4, with a weak D call TRBD1 (5 bases). The CDR3 sequence is 16 residues long. CDR1 is MRHNA, CDR2 SNTAGT, per germline. Deletions cut 0 bases from V and 3 bases from J, with 12 bases between. Here the CDR3 reads CASSDSKGALYNEQFF. The CDR3 DNA reads TGTGCCAGCAGTGACTCGAAAGGGGCCCTCTACAATGAGCAGTTCTTC.

The J gene is TRBJ2-3, the V gene TRBV11-2, with TRBD2 matching over 16 bases. Trimming removed 6 bases from V and 0 bases from J; junction bases left unmatched: 3. The CDR3 length is 17 residues. Germline CDR1 and CDR2: SGHAT and FQNNGV. CDR3 nucleotides: TGTGCCAGCAGGGGACTAGCGGGGGGGCGAAGCACAGATACGCAGTATTTT. Translating gives CASRGLAGGRSTDTQYF. Filled out from reference TRBV11-2 and TRBJ2-3, the complete variable domain reads EAGVAQSPRYKIIEKRQSVAFWCNPISGHATLYWYQQILGQGPKLLIQFQNNGVVDDSQLPKDRFSAERLKGVDSTLKIQPAKLEDSAVYLCASRGLAGGRSTDTQYFGPGTRLTVL.

The rearrangement joins TRBV5-6 to TRBJ2-1, with 7 bases fitting TRBD2. V dropped 0 bases and J dropped 5; count of bases not matched to a gene: 5. Germline CDR1 reads SGHDT; CDR2 reads YYEEEE. The CDR3 contains 15 residues. CDR3 bases: TGTGCCAGCAGCTTGGTTGGCGGGGGTCACAATGAGCAGTTCTTC. Translation gives CASSLVGGGHNEQFF.